These T cell receptor beta chains were read from a single sample in a study of blood T cells in healthy people across ages. MiXCR was run by TCRdb on the 5' RACE reads, yielding one entry per CDR3 protein. The sample gives hundreds of thousands of distinct CDR3 sequences, approximately 40% of which show up once; about 30% is in the top ten. The sequenced sample consisted of blood. The receptor source for this set is a man aged 80 or over in good health. Both conserved end residues are part of each CDR3. D genes are given only for firm matches. Not all rows give a size; the values are once, few, many and, for expanded clones, a class.

D,J,V,size,DNA,CDR3
NA,TRBJ2-5,TRBV7-8,NA,TGTGCCAGCAGCTTAGTGGGGGGTCAGTACTTC,CASSLVGGQYF
TRBD1,TRBJ1-4,TRBV7-2,few,TGTGCCAGCAGCTCGGACAGGGAAGGTGAAAAACTGTTTTTT,CASSSDREGEKLFF
NA,TRBJ2-1,TRBV20-1,NA,TGCAGTGCTAGAGATAGTAACTACGATGAGCAGTTCTTC,CSARDSNYDEQFF
NA,TRBJ2-1,TRBV11-2,NA,TGTGCCAGCAGCTTACCGTTCGTTGGGGGTGAGCAGTTCTTC,CASSLPFVGGEQFF
TRBD2,TRBJ2-3,TRBV5-1,NA,TGCGCCAGCAGCAAACTTCAAGGTAGCGGGGGCACAGATACGCAGTATTTT,CASSKLQGSGGTDTQYF
TRBD2,TRBJ2-4,TRBV12-3/TRBV12-4,NA,TGTGCCAGCAGTTCGCCGGACGGGGCGGGAGGCCCGTACTTC,CASSSPDGAGGPYF
NA,TRBJ2-1,TRBV27,NA,TGTGCCAGCAGCCTCGACAGGCTACAAGAGACCCAGTTCTTC,CASSLDRLQETQFF
TRBD2,TRBJ2-5,TRBV20-1,NA,TGCAGTGCTGGGACTAGCGGGAGATCGGGGGAGCAGTACTTC,CSAGTSGRSGEQYF
TRBD2,TRBJ2-7,TRBV28,NA,TGTGCCAGCAGTTTTCAGGGACTAGCGGGAGTCTTCGACGAGCAGTACTTC,CASSFQGLAGVFDEQYF
TRBD1,TRBJ2-2,TRBV5-1,many,TGCGCCAGCAGCTTGGACAGGGGTTGGACCATGAACACCGGGGAGCTGTTTTTT,CASSLDRGWTMNTGELFF
TRBD2,TRBJ2-3,TRBV7-2,few,TGTGCCAGCAGCTTAGGTCTGGGTTCTAGCGGACCTACGCAGTATTTT,CASSLGLGSSGPTQYF
NA,TRBJ2-6,TRBV20-1,many,TGCAGTGCTAGCCAGGACAGCTACTCTGGGGCCAACGTCCTGACTTTC,CSASQDSYSGANVLTF
TRBD2,TRBJ2-5,TRBV11-2,NA,TGTGCCAGCAGTACTAGCGGGAGCCTCTACAATGAGCAGTACTTC,CASSTSGSLYNEQYF
NA,TRBJ1-5,TRBV6-2/TRBV6-3,few,TGTGCCAGCAGTTACACCAGAGGTCAGCCCCAGCATTTT,CASSYTRGQPQHF
NA,TRBJ1-1,TRBV2,NA,TGTGCCAGCAGTGTCCCCGGGACAAAGGGCACTGAAGCTTTCTTT,CASSVPGTKGTEAFF
TRBD2,TRBJ2-3,TRBV7-3,NA,TGTGCCAGCAGCTTAACTAGCGGGAGGCTTAGCACAGATACGCAGTATTTT,CASSLTSGRLSTDTQYF
TRBD1,TRBJ1-1,TRBV5-1,NA,TGCGCCAGCAGCCCGATGACAGGGGCCTCCAAGGGGACTGAAGCTTTCTTT,CASSPMTGASKGTEAFF
TRBD1,TRBJ2-1,TRBV9,NA,TGTGCCAGCAGCTCGGCCGGGACAGGGGCTTGGGGTGAGCAGTTCTTC,CASSSAGTGAWGEQFF
NA,TRBJ2-7,TRBV7-2,many,TGTGCCAGCAGCTTAGTTGAATCCTACGAGCAGTACTTC,CASSLVESYEQYF
NA,TRBJ2-3,TRBV5-4,NA,TGTGCCAGCAGCTTGCGGGGCAGGGAGGTGAATACGCAGTATTTT,CASSLRGREVNTQYF
TRBD1,TRBJ2-5,TRBV7-9,NA,TGTGCCAGCGGACTCACAGGGGGCAGGCAAGAGACCCAGTACTTC,CASGLTGGRQETQYF
NA,TRBJ2-1,TRBV5-4,few,TGTGCCAGCAGCTCACGACAGGACAATGAGCAGTTCTTC,CASSSRQDNEQFF
NA,TRBJ1-2,TRBV10-3,many,TGTGCCATCAGTGAGGCAGGGGACGCGGGAGATTATGGCTACACCTTC,CAISEAGDAGDYGYTF
NA,TRBJ1-2,TRBV19,NA,TGTGCCAGTAGTATCGCCTTGATGGTGGGCTACACCTTC,CASSIALMVGYTF